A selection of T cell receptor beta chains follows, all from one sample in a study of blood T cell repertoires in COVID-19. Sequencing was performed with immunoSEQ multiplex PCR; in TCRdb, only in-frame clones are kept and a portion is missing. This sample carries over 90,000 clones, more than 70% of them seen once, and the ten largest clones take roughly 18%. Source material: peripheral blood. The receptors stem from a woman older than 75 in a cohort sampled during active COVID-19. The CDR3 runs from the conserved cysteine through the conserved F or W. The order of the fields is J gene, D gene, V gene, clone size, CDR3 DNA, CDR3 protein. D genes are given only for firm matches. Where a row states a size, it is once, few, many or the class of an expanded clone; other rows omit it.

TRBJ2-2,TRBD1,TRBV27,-,TGTGCCAGCAGTCCCGGGACAGTGAACACCGGGGAGCTGTTTTTT,CASSPGTVNTGELFF
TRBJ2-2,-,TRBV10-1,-,TGCGCCAGCAGTCCGGGAGCAAACACCGGGGAGCTGTTTTTT,CASSPGANTGELFF
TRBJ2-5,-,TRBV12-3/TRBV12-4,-,TGTGCCAGCACACAGGGTGTTGGAGAGACCCAGTACTTC,CASTQGVGETQYF
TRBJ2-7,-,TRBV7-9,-,TGTGCCAGCAGCCACCCGACGCAGGGGAAAGGGTACGAGCAGTACTTC,CASSHPTQGKGYEQYF
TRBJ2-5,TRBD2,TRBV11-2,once,TGTGCCAGCAGCTTAGATCTAGCGGGGGCCCCCCACTTC,CASSLDLAGAPHF
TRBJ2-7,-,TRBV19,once,TGTGCCAGTAGTATAAGCTCCCGTAGAGGAAACTACGAGCAGTACTTC,CASSISSRRGNYEQYF
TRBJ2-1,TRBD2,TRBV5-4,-,TGTGCCAGCAGCTCCGGCGGGGGGGTTGAGCAGTTCTTC,CASSSGGGVEQFF
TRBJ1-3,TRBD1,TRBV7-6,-,TGTGCCAGCAGCTTAGGGACAGGGGGCGTATTTAACACCATATATTTT,CASSLGTGGVFNTIYF
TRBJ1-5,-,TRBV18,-,TGTGCCAGCTCACCACCCGAGGGGCCCCAGCATTTT,CASSPPEGPQHF
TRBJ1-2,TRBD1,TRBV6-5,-,TGTGCCAGCAGTTTAAGACAGGGGGCGAAAGGCTACACCTTC,CASSLRQGAKGYTF
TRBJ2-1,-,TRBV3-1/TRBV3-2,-,TGTGCCAGCAGCCAAGTGCGGGAGCAGTTCTTC,CASSQVREQFF
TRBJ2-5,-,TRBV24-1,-,TGTGCCACCAGTGATTTAGGAGGGACAGCTAAGGAGACCCAGTACTTC,CATSDLGGTAKETQYF
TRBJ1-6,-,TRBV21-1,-,TGTGCCAGCAGCAAATTACCAGGCGGGACCCTCCACTTT,CASSKLPGGTLHF
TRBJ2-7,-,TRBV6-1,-,TGTGCCAGCAGTGAAGTAGCCTACGAGCAGTACTTC,CASSEVAYEQYF
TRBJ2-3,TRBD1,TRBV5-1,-,TGCGCCAGCAGCCCCGGACAGGGACCAGATACGCAGTATTTT,CASSPGQGPDTQYF
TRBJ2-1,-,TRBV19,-,TGTGCCAGTAGTATATGGCCACTAGGTCTAGTGGGTGAGCAGTTCTTC,CASSIWPLGLVGEQFF
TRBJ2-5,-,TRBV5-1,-,TGCGCCAGCAGCTTGTCGGGAGACCCCCGCCAAGAGACCCAGTACTTC,CASSLSGDPRQETQYF
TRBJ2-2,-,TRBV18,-,TGTGCCAGCTCACCACCGTCCAGGCCCGGGGAGCTGTTTTTT,CASSPPSRPGELFF
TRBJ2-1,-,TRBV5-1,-,TGCGCAAGCGGTGAGCGGAACAATGAGCAGTTCTTC,CASGERNNEQFF
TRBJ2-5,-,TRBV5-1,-,TGCGCCAGCAGCATTACAGGGAATCAAGAGACCCAGTACTTC,CASSITGNQETQYF
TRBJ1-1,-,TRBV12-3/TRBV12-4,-,TGTGCCAGCAGTATCCCAGGGACTGAAGCTTTCTTT,CASSIPGTEAFF
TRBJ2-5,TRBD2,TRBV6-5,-,TGTGCCAGCAGTTATGGGGGACTAGCGGGTCAAGAGACCCAGTACTTC,CASSYGGLAGQETQYF
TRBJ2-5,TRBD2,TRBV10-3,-,TGTGCCATCAGGGACCAACCTAGCGGGGCCCGGGAGACCCAGTACTTC,CAIRDQPSGARETQYF
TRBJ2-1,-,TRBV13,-,TGTGCCAGCAGCTTATTAATGCAGATGGGGCTCAATGAGCAGTTCTTC,CASSLLMQMGLNEQFF
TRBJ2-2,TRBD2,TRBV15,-,TGTGCCACCAGCAGTCCCTTGGGAGGGACCAAGTCCGGGGAGCTGTTTTTT,CATSSPLGGTKSGELFF
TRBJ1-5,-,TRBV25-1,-,TGTGCCAGCACCGGGGGGGGGCCCCAGCATTTT,CASTGGGPQHF
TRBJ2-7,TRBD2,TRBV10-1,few,TGCGCCAGCAGTGATAGGAGTAGCGGGGGTGACGAGCAGTACTTC,CASSDRSSGGDEQYF
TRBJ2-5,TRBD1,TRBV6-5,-,TGTGCCAGCAGGGAGACAGGGAGAGGGGAGACCCAGTACTTC,CASRETGRGETQYF
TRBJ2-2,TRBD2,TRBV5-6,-,TGTGCCAGCCGTGGACTAGGGAACGGGGAGCTGTTTTTT,CASRGLGNGELFF
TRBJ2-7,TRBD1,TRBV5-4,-,TGTGCCAGCAGCTCGGGACAGAGCTCCTACGAGCAGTACTTC,CASSSGQSSYEQYF
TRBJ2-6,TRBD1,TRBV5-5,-,TGTGCCAGCAGCCCGACCGGGACAGCTGGGGCCAACGTCCTGACTTTC,CASSPTGTAGANVLTF
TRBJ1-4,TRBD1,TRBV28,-,TGTGCCAGCAATCAGCCGGGGACAGGGGTTGAAAAACTGTTTTTT,CASNQPGTGVEKLFF
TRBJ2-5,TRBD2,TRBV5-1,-,TGCGCCAGCAGCTTGGGACTAGCGGGGGGAGAGACCCAGTACTTC,CASSLGLAGGETQYF
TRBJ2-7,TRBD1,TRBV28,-,TGTGCCAGCAGTCGAACCTCGACAGGGGCCAGCTCCTACGAGCAGTACTTC,CASSRTSTGASSYEQYF
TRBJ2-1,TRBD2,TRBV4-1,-,TGCGCCAGCAGCCAGGACCTCTCGGGGACTAGCAGTCTTAATGAGCAGTTCTTC,CASSQDLSGTSSLNEQFF
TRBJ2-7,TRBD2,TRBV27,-,TGTGCCAGCAACCAACTAGCGGGGTTCGGGCACGAGCAGTACTTC,CASNQLAGFGHEQYF
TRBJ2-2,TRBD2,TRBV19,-,TGTGCCAGTAGTATAGATGGTGCGATAGCGGGGGGAACCGGGGAGCTGTTTTTT,CASSIDGAIAGGTGELFF
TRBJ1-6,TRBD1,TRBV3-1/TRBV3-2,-,TGTGCCAGCAGCCAAGTAGTATACAGGGGCAATTCACCCCTCCACTTT,CASSQVVYRGNSPLHF
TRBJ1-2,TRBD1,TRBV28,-,TGTGCCAGCAGTTCCGGACAGGGGAAAGGAGGCTACACCTTC,CASSSGQGKGGYTF
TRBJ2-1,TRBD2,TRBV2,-,TGTGCCAGCAGTAGGGCGGGGGGAAGTGCCCCACACAATGAGCAGTTCTTC,CASSRAGGSAPHNEQFF
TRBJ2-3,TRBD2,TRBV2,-,TGTGCCAGCAGTGAAGCGCCCGAGGGGAGGGGTACAGATACGCAGTATTTT,CASSEAPEGRGTDTQYF
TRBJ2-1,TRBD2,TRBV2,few,TGTGCCAGCAGTGGACTAGCGGGAGCCTACAATGAGCAGTTCTTC,CASSGLAGAYNEQFF
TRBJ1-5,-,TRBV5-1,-,TGCGCCAGCAGCTTGGGTCCGGATCAGCCCCAGCATTTT,CASSLGPDQPQHF
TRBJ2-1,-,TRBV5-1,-,TGCGCCAGCAGCCTCAGAAGGAGCTCCTACAATGAGCAGTTCTTC,CASSLRRSSYNEQFF
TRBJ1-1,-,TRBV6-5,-,TGTGCCAGCACCCGGGGCACTGAAGCTTTCTTT,CASTRGTEAFF
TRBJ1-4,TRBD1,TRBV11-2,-,TGTGCCAGCAGCCAAGGGGACAGGGGGCAAGGCGAAAAACTGTTTTTT,CASSQGDRGQGEKLFF
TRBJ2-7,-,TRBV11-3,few,TGTGCCAGCAGCTCAGGCCCAGGGATCGCTGCATCCTACGAGCAGTACTTC,CASSSGPGIAASYEQYF
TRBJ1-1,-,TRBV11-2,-,TGTGCCAGCAGCCAAGTGGAGAGACGAACGACTGAAGCTTTCTTT,CASSQVERRTTEAFF
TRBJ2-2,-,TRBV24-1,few,TGTGCCACCAGTGACTTCAGGGCAGGGCACACCGGGGAGCTGTTTTTT,CATSDFRAGHTGELFF
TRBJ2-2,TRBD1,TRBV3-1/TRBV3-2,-,TGTGCCAGCAGCCAAGGATTCGGGACAGGGTCCAGCGGGGAGCTGTTTTTT,CASSQGFGTGSSGELFF
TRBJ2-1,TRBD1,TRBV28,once,TGTGCCAGCATTGAAAGGGGACAGATAACCAATGAGCAGTTCTTC,CASIERGQITNEQFF
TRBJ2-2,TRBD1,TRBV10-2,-,TGCGCCAGCAGTCCAGGGGGGAACACCGGGGAGCTGTTTTTT,CASSPGGNTGELFF
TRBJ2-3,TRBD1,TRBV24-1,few,TGTGCCACCAGTAGAGGGACAGGGGTTGCAGATACGCAGTATTTT,CATSRGTGVADTQYF
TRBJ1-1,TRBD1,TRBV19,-,TGTGCCAGTAGTATCAGGGACAGGGGATGGACTGAAGCTTTCTTT,CASSIRDRGWTEAFF
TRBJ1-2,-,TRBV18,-,TGTGCCAGCTCCCAGCGCCCTTATGGCTACACCTTC,CASSQRPYGYTF
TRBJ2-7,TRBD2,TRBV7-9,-,TGTGCCAGCAGGCGAACTAGCGGGAACCCCAGCTCCTACGAGCAGTACTTC,CASRRTSGNPSSYEQYF
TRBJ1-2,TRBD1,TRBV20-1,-,TGCAGTGTCCAGGGGGCAGGCACCTTC,CSVQGAGTF
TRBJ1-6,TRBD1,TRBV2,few,TGTGCCAGCAGTACCGGGACAGATAATTCACCCCTCCACTTT,CASSTGTDNSPLHF
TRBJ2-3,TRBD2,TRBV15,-,TGTGCCACCAGCAGACCCCCGGGGCAGGGGGCGGCTAGCGGGAGAACAGATACGCAGTATTTT,CATSRPPGQGAASGRTDTQYF
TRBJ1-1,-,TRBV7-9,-,TGTGCCAGCAGCTTATATGGGGGGGATGAAGCTTTCTTT,CASSLYGGDEAFF